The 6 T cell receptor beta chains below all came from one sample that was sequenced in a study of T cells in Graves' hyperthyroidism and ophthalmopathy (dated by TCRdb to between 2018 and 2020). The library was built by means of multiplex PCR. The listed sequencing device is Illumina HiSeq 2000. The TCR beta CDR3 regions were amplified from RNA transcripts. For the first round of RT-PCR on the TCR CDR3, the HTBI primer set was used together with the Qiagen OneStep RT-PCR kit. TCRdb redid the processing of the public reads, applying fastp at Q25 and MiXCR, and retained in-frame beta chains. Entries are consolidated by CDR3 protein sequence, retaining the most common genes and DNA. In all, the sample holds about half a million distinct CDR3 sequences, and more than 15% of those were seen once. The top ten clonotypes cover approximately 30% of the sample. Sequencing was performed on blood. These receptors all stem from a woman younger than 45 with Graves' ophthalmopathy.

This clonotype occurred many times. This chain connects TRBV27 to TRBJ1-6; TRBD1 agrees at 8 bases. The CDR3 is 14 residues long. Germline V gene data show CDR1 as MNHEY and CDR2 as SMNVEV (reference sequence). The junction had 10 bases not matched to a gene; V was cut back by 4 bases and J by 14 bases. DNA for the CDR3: TGTGCCAGCAGTTCCGGGACAGGTGGGAGATCCCTCCACTTT. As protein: CASSSGTGGRSLHF.

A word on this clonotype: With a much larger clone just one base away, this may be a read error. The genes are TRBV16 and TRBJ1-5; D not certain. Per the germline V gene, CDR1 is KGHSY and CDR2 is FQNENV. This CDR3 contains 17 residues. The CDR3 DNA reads TGTGCCAGCAGCCAATCTCCTACAGATTTTAGCAGTCAGCCCCAGCATTTT. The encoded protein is CASSQSPTDFSSQPQHF.

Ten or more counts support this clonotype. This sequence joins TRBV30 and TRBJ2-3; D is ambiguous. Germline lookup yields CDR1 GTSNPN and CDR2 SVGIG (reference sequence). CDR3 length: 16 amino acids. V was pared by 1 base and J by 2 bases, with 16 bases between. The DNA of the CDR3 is TGTGCCTGGAGTGGAGGCATCGGGCAGGACACAGATACGCAGTATTTT. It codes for CAWSGGIGQDTDTQYF.

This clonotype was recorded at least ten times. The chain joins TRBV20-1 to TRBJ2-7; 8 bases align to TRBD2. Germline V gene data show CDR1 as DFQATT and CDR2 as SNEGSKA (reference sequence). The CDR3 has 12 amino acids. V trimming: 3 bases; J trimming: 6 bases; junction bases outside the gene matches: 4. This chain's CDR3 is CSASGRAGEQYF. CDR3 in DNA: TGCAGTGCTAGCGGGAGGGCCGGCGAGCAGTACTTC.

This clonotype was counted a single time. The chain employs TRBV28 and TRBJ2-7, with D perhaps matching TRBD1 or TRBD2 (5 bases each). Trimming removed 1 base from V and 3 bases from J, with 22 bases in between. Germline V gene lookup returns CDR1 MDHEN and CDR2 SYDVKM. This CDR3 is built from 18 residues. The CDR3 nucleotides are TGTGCCAGCAGTTTATTGGGGTTGGGGACCACAAGTTACTACGAGCAGTACTTC. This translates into CASSLLGLGTTSYYEQYF. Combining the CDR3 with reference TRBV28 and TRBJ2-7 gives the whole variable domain DVKVTQSSRYLVKRTGEKVFLECVQDMDHENMFWYRQDPGLGLRLIYFSYDVKMKEKGDIPEGYSVSREKKERFSLILESASTNQTSMYLCASSLLGLGTTSYYEQYFGPGTRLTVT.

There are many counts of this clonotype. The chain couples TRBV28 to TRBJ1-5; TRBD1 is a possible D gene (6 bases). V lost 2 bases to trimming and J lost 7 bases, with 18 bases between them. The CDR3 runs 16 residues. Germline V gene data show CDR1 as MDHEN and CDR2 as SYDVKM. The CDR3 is CASSLGSGGHPQPQHF. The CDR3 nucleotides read TGTGCCAGCAGTTTAGGCTCTGGGGGACACCCACAGCCCCAGCATTTT.